This T cell receptor (beta chain) was sequenced during a study of spatial heterogeneity in lung cancer. Study-wide background: Available follow-up PBMC samples were sequenced, at a median of roughly two years post-resection. Consistent detection of more beta-chain than alpha-chain sequences was observed. General observations from the study: Resection blood, more than follow-up blood, showed ubiquitous expanded tumor TCRs.

Every TCR cDNA molecule bore a unique molecular identifier. TCRdb passed the 5' RACE reads through MiXCR, listing each CDR3 protein once. The sample lists 95,000 to 130,000 distinct CDR3 sequences, more than 10% occurring once. In regard to this clonotype: Its antigen remains unknown.

Time point noted: blood at routine non-recurrence follow-up after resection. Unsorted whole RNA from tumor, nontumor lung or frozen PBMC underwent sequencing. The CDR3 has 17 residues. Germline CDR1 ENHRY, CDR2 SYGVKD. Trimming took 4 bases from V and 2 from J, leaving 15 bases between them. The TCR comes from a male donor with early-stage non-small cell lung cancer. Here the sequenced sample was PBMCs, taken at follow-up. The chain uses TRBV10-3 and TRBJ2-6, with D tentatively TRBD1 (6 bases). For the CDR3, the DNA is TGTGCCATCAGTGCTCAAAGGACAGTCCCTGGGGCCAACGTCCTGACTTTC. Its translation is CAISAQRTVPGANVLTF.